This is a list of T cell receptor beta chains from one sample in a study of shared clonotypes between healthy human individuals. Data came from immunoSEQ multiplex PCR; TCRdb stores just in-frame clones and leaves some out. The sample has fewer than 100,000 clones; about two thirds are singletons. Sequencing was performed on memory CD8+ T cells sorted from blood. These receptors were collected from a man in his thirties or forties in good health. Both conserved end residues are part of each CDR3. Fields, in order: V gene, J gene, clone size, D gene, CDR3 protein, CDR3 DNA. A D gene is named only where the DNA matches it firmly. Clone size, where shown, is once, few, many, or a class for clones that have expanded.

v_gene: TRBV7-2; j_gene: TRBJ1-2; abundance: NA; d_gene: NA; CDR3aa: CASSLGEGVTYTF; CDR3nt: TGTGCCAGCAGCTTAGGGGAGGGCGTAACCTACACCTTC
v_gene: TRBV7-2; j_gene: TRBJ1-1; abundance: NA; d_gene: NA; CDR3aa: CASSLGPPGTEAFF; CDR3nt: TGTGCCAGCAGCCTGGGACCCCCGGGGACTGAAGCTTTCTTT
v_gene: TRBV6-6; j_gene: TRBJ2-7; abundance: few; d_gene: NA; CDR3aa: CASSTLGQGQGEQYF; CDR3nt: TGTGCCAGCAGTACACTCGGCCAGGGGCAGGGCGAGCAGTACTTC
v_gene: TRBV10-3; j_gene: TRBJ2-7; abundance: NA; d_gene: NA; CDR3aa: CAISESEGLGEQYF; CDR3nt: TGTGCCATCAGTGAGTCGGAGGGGTTGGGCGAGCAGTACTTC
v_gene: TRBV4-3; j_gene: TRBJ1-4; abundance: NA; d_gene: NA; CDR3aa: CASSQDVGQDNEKLFF; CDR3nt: TGCGCCAGCAGCCAAGATGTGGGCCAGGATAATGAAAAACTGTTTTTT
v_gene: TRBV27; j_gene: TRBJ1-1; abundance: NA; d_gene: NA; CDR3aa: CASSLSYLDTNTEAFF; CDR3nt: TGTGCCAGCAGTTTATCGTATCTGGACACGAACACTGAAGCTTTCTTT
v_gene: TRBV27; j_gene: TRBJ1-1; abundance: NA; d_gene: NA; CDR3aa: CASSLWYRPVKAFF; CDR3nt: TGTGCCAGCAGTTTATGGTACCGCCCTGTGAAAGCTTTCTTT
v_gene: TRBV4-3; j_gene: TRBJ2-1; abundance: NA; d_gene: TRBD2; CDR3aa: CASSQGQGLANEQFF; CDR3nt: TGCGCCAGCAGCCAAGGTCAGGGACTAGCCAATGAGCAGTTCTTC
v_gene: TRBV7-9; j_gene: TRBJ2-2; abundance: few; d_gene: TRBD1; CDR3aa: CASSPHRQGTGELFF; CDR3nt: TGTGCCAGCAGCCCTCACCGACAGGGCACCGGGGAGCTGTTTTTT
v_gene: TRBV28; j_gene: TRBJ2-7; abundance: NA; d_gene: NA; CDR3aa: CASSLREDRQYF; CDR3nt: TGTGCCAGCAGTTTACGAGAGGACAGGCAGTACTTC
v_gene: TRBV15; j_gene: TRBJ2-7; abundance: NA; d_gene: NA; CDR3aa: CATSRDLSYEQYF; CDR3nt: TGTGCCACCAGCAGAGATCTAAGTTACGAGCAGTACTTC
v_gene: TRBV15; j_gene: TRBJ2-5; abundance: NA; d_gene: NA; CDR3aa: CATSRDHARRLETQYF; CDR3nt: TGTGCCACCAGCAGAGATCATGCCAGGAGGCTAGAGACCCAGTACTTC
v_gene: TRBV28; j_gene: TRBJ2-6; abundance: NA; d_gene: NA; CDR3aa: CASSPWGSGANVLTF; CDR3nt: TGTGCCAGCAGTCCATGGGGGAGTGGGGCCAACGTCCTGACTTTC
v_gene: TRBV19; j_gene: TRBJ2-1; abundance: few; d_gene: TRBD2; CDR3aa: CASSHLGLAGEVNEQFF; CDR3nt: TGTGCCAGTAGTCACCTGGGACTAGCGGGAGAGGTTAATGAGCAGTTCTTC
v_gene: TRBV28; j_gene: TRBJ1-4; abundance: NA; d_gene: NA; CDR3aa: CASSTGVTTNEKLFF; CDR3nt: TGTGCCAGCAGTACCGGAGTTACAACTAATGAAAAACTGTTTTTT
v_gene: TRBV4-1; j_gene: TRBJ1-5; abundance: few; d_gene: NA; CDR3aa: CASSQDMGTNQPQHF; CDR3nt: TGCGCCAGCAGCCAAGATATGGGGACTAATCAGCCCCAGCATTTT
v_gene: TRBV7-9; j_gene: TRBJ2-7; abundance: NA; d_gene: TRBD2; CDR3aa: CASSPTRTSGPSYEQYF; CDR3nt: TGTGCCAGCAGCCCCACTAGGACTAGCGGCCCCTCCTACGAGCAGTACTTC
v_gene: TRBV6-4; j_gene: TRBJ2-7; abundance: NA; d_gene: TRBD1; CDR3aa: CASSSGTGAEYEQYF; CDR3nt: TGTGCCAGCAGCTCCGGGACAGGGGCGGAATACGAGCAGTACTTC
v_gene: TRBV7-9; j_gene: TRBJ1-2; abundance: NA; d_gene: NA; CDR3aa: CASSPGRFADGYTF; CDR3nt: TGTGCCAGCAGTCCCGGGCGGTTTGCGGATGGCTACACCTTC
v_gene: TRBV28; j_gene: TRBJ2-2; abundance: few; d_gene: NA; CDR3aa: CASSFLRRATGELFF; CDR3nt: TGTGCCAGCAGTTTTCTGCGGCGGGCCACCGGGGAGCTGTTTTTT
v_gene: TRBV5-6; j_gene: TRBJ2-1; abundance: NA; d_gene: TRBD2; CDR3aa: CASSLDQRDYNEQFF; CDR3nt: TGTGCCAGCAGCTTGGACCAGCGGGACTATAATGAGCAGTTCTTC
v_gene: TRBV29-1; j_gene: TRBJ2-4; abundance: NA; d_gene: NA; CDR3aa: CSVERFGGKAKNIQYF; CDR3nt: TGCAGCGTTGAGAGGTTCGGCGGGAAAGCCAAAAACATTCAGTACTTC
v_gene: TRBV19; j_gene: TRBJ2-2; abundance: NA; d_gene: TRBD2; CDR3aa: CASRPGLAGVTGELFF; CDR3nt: TGTGCCAGTAGGCCGGGACTAGCGGGAGTTACCGGGGAGCTGTTTTTT
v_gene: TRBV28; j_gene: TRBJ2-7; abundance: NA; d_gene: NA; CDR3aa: CASSGGSYEQYF; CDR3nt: TGTGCCAGCAGTGGAGGCTCCTACGAGCAGTACTTC
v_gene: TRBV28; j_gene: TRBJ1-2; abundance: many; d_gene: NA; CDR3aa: CASGWGYGYTF; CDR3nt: TGTGCCAGCGGGTGGGGCTATGGCTACACCTTC
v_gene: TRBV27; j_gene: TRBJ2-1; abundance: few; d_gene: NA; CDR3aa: CASSLYQLGNEQFF; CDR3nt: TGTGCCAGCAGTTTATACCAGCTAGGTAATGAGCAGTTCTTC
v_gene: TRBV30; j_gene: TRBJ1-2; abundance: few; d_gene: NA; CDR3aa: CAWDRYQDGYTF; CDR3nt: TGTGCCTGGGACAGGTATCAGGATGGCTACACCTTC
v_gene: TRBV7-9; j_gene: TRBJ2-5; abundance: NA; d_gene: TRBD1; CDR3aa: CASSLATGLRETQYF; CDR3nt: TGTGCCAGCAGCTTAGCGACAGGGTTGCGAGAGACCCAGTACTTC
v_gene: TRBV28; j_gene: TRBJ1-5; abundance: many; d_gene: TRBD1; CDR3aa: CASSPGTGAVQPQHF; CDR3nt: TGTGCCAGCAGTCCAGGGACAGGGGCTGTTCAGCCCCAGCATTTT
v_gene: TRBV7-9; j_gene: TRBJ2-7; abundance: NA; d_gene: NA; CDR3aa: CASSPPLGSYEQYF; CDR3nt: TGTGCCAGCAGCCCCCCCCTTGGTTCCTACGAGCAGTACTTC
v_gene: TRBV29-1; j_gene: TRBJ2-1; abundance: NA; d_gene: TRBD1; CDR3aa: CSVGTGGYNEQFF; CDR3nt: TGCAGCGTGGGGACAGGGGGCTACAATGAGCAGTTCTTC
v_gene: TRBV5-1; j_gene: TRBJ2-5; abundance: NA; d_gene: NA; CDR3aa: CASSYDYQETQYF; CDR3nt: TGCGCCAGCAGTTATGACTACCAAGAGACCCAGTACTTC
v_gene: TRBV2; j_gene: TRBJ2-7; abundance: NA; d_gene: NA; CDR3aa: CASSEALRTASYEQYF; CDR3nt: TGTGCCAGCAGTGAAGCGCTTCGGACAGCCTCCTACGAGCAGTACTTC
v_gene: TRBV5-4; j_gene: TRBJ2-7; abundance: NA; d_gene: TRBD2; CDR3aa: CASSLGTSGAYEQYF; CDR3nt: TGTGCCAGCAGCTTGGGGACTAGCGGGGCATACGAGCAGTACTTC
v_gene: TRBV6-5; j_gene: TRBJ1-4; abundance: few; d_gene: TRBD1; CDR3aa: CASSKDRATNEKLFF; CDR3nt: TGTGCCAGCAGTAAGGACAGGGCAACTAATGAAAAACTGTTTTTT
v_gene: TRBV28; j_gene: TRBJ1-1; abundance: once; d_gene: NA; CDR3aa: CASSLLPDSEAFF; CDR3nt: TGTGCCAGCAGTTTACTGCCTGACTCTGAAGCTTTCTTT
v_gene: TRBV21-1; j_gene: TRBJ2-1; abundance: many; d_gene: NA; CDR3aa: CASSNFVGRDDNEQFF; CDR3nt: TGTGCCAGCAGCAATTTTGTCGGGAGAGACGACAATGAGCAGTTCTTC
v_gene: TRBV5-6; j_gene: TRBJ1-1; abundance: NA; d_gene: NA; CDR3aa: CASSLVGTEAFF; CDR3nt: TGTGCCAGCAGCTTGGTAGGCACTGAAGCTTTCTTT
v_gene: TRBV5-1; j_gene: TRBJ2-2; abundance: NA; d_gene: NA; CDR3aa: CASSLQAGTGELFF; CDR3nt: TGCGCCAGCAGCTTGCAGGCGGGCACCGGGGAGCTGTTTTTT
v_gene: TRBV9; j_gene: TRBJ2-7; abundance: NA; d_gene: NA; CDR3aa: CASSVDRGVGEQYF; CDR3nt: TGTGCCAGCAGCGTAGATAGGGGGGTCGGCGAGCAGTACTTC
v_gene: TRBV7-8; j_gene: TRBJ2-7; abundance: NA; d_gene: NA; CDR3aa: CASSLRPFLEQYF; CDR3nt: TGTGCCAGCAGCTTAAGACCTTTTCTAGAGCAGTACTTC
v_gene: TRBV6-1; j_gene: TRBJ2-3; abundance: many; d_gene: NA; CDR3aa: CASSEYDGSTDTQYF; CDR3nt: TGTGCCAGCAGTGAATACGACGGGAGCACAGATACGCAGTATTTT
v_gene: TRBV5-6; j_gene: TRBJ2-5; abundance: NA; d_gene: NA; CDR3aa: CASSLERSGEETQYF; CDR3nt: TGTGCCAGCAGCTTGGAGCGGTCAGGGGAAGAGACCCAGTACTTC
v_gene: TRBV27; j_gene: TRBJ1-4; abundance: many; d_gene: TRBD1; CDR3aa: CASSPLQDRGGLPNEKLFF; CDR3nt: TGTGCCAGCAGCCCCCTCCAGGACAGGGGAGGTTTGCCTAATGAAAAACTGTTTTTT
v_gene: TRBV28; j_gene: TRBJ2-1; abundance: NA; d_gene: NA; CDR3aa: CASSRRGAVDSNEQFF; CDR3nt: TGTGCCAGCAGCCGCCGGGGGGCGGTAGATAGCAATGAGCAGTTCTTC
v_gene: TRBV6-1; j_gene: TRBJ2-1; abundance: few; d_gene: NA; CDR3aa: CASSDLQGRGGLYNEQFF; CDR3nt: TGTGCCAGCAGTGATCTGCAAGGCCGGGGCGGGCTCTACAATGAGCAGTTCTTC
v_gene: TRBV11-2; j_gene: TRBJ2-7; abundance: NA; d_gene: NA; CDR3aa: CASSPYPAGEDEQYF; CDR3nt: TGTGCCAGCAGCCCCTACCCGGCAGGGGAGGACGAGCAGTACTTC
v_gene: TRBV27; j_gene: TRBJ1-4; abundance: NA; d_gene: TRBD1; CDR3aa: CATGQGNYEKLFF; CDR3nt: TGTGCCACGGGACAGGGTAATTACGAAAAACTGTTTTTT
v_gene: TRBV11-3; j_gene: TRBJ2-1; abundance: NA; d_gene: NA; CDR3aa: CASSLSSTYNEQFF; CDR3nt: TGTGCCAGCAGCTTAAGCTCGACCTACAATGAGCAGTTCTTC